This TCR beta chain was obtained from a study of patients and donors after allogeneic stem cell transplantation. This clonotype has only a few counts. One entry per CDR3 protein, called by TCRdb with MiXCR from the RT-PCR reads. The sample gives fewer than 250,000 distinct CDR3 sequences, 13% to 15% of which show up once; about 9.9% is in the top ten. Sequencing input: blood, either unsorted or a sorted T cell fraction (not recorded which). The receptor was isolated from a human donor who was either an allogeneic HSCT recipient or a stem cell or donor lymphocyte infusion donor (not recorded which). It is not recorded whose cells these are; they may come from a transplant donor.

The CDR3 region is CAISEDRGRNEKLFF. DNA of the CDR3: TGTGCCATCAGCGAAGACAGGGGGCGGAATGAAAAACTGTTTTTT. This sequence joins TRBV10-3 and TRBJ1-4; 10 positions agree with TRBD1. Germline assignment: CDR1 ENHRY and CDR2 SYGVKD. The CDR3 loop spans 15 amino acids. Losses at the gene ends were 6 bases for V and 5 bases for J; bases not matched to a gene: 6.